The 12 T cell receptor beta chains listed next were all sequenced from one sample in a study. TCRdb redid the calling of the RT-PCR reads with MiXCR, one entry per CDR3 protein. The sample carries hundreds of thousands of distinct CDR3 sequences, 12% to 15% recorded once. Sequenced input: memory CD4+ T cells from blood. These receptors all stem from a female donor in good health, serving as a healthy control.

The V call is TRBV4-1, the J call TRBJ2-3; 11 nucleotides align to TRBD2. CDR1 MGHRA and CDR2 YSYEKL come from the germline V gene. With V trimmed by 3 bases and J by 2 bases, 16 bases remained unmatched. The CDR3 runs to 20 residues. DNA for the CDR3: TGCGCCAGCAGCCAGGGGGGGGCTAGCGGGAGGCAGAGAGCCACAGATACGCAGTATTTT. Translation gives CASSQGGASGRQRATDTQYF.

This sequence joins TRBV7-3 and TRBJ2-7; 9 nucleotides line up with TRBD1. This CDR3 has 12 amino acids. Germline CDR1 SGHTA, CDR2 FQGTGA. V was clipped by 11 bases and J by 4 bases; unmatched bases: 6. The CDR3 loop is CAGQDRGYEQYF. CDR3 DNA: TGTGCCGGCCAGGACAGGGGATACGAGCAGTACTTC.

This clonotype was counted only a few times. The chain joins TRBV24-1 to TRBJ2-1; no definite D call. V lost 1 base and J 2 bases, leaving 8 bases between the germline ends. This CDR3 is built from 15 residues. CDR1 and CDR2 (germline): KGHDR, SFDVKD. CDR3 in DNA: TGTGCCACCAGTGATTTTGTAAGGGCCTACAATGAGCAGTTCTTC. This sequence encodes CATSDFVRAYNEQFF.

J is TRBJ2-5 and V is TRBV5-5; the D is unclear. The germline V and J ends were trimmed by 0 bases and 1 base, with 13 bases remaining between them. This CDR3 has 16 amino acids. Germline V gene lookup returns CDR1 SGHKS and CDR2 YYEKEE (reference sequence). In nucleotides, the CDR3 is TGTGCCAGCAGCTTGGGTGGGGTGTGGGCCCAAGAGACCCAGTACTTC. It translates to CASSLGGVWAQETQYF.

In this sample, this clonotype turned up a few times. The chain employs TRBV27 and TRBJ2-7; a weak D match, TRBD2 (6 bases). V was trimmed by 5 bases and J by 0 bases, leaving 17 bases between them. The CDR3 covers 16 residues. Per germline, CDR1 MNHEY and CDR2 SMNVEV (reference sequence). The CDR3 nucleotides read TGTGCCAGCAGTCAATACCGGGACTGGAGCTCCTACGAGCAGTACTTC. Amino acid sequence: CASSQYRDWSSYEQYF.

The rearrangement links TRBV20-1 to TRBJ2-3; D not resolved. Germline assignment: CDR1 DFQATT and CDR2 SNEGSKA (reference sequence). V dropped 2 bases and J dropped 6 bases, with 18 bases sitting between them. The CDR3 spans 15 residues. In DNA, the CDR3 is TGCAGTGCTAGACGTCCCACAAGCTCCTTCGATACGCAGTATTTT. This encodes CSARRPTSSFDTQYF.

Only a few counts were recorded for this clonotype. The chain couples TRBV6-6 to TRBJ2-4; 14 bases align to TRBD2. J was trimmed by 3 bases and V by 5 bases; bases with no gene match: 9. CDR1 is MNHNY and CDR2 is SVGAGI in the germline V gene (reference sequence). This CDR3 contains 18 residues. The CDR3 DNA is TGTGCCAGCAGTAACCGACTAGCGGGGGGGCCGGGCAAAAACATTCAGTACTTC. It encodes CASSNRLAGGPGKNIQYF.

The chain couples TRBV6-5 to TRBJ1-5; D is perhaps TRBD1 (6 bases). V lost 6 bases, J lost 7 bases, and 19 bases lay in between. The germline V gene encodes CDR1 MNHEY and CDR2 SVGAGI. This CDR3 contains 15 residues. CDR3 DNA: TGTGCCAGCAGCAAATACAGGGAAGCGGGGCAGCCCCAGCATTTT. Amino acids: CASSKYREAGQPQHF.

This rearrangement joins TRBV12-3 or TRBV12-4 to TRBJ1-1, with D perhaps TRBD1 (5 bases). The CDR3 loop spans 14 amino acids. V lost 7 bases and J lost 2, with 14 bases in between. As DNA, the CDR3 is TGTGCCAGCAATATAGAGGGGCCCAACACTGAAGCTTTCTTT. Its translation: CASNIEGPNTEAFF.

Ten or more counts support this clonotype. The J gene is TRBJ2-2, the V gene TRBV29-1, with unresolved D. The CDR3 is 12 amino acids. The V and J ends lost 6 bases and 6 bases respectively, with 11 bases between them. CDR1 SQVTM and CDR2 ANQGSEA come from the germline V gene. As DNA, the CDR3 is TGCAGCGTAGGCTGGGCGGCCGGGGAGCTGTTTTTT. Its protein is CSVGWAAGELFF.

This clonotype came up a few times. This rearrangement joins TRBV10-2 to TRBJ2-7, with TRBD1 matching over 8 bases. V trimming: 5 bases; J trimming: 7 bases; junction bases outside the gene matches: 7. Germline values: CDR1 WSHSY, CDR2 SAAADI. CDR3 length equals 13 residues. The CDR3 sequence is CASSRAGGREQYF. Here the CDR3 DNA reads TGCGCCAGCAGTAGAGCAGGGGGCCGGGAGCAGTACTTC.

This clonotype showed up just once. The chain combines TRBV20-1 with TRBJ2-3; 9 positions agree with TRBD2. With 5 bases clipped from V and 5 bases from J, the junction kept 8 bases outside the gene matches. The CDR3 consists of 14 residues. CDR1 is DFQATT, CDR2 SNEGSKA, per germline (reference sequence). In DNA form, the CDR3 reads TGCAGTGCTGGCGGGGGGGATACCGGAGATACGCAGTATTTT. Its protein product is CSAGGGDTGDTQYF.